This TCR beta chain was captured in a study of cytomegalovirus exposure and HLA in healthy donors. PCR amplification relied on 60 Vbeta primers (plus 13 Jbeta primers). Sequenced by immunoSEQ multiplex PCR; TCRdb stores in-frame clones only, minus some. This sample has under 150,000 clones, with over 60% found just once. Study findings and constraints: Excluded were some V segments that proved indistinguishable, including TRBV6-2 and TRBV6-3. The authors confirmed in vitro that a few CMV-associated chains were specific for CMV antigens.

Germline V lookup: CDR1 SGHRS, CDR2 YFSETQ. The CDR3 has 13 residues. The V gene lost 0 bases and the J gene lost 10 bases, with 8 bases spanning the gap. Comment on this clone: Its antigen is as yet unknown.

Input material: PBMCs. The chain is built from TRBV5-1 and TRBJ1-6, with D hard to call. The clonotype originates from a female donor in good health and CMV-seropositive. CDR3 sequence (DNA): TGCGCCAGCAGCTTGGAACGGTGGTCACCCCTCCACTTT. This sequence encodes CASSLERWSPLHF. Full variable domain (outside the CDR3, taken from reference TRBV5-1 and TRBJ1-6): KAGVTQTPRYLIKTRGQQVTLSCSPISGHRSVSWYQQTPGQGLQFLFEYFSETQRNKGNFPGRFSGRQFSNSRSEMNVSTLELGDSALYLCASSLERWSPLHFGNGTRLTVT.